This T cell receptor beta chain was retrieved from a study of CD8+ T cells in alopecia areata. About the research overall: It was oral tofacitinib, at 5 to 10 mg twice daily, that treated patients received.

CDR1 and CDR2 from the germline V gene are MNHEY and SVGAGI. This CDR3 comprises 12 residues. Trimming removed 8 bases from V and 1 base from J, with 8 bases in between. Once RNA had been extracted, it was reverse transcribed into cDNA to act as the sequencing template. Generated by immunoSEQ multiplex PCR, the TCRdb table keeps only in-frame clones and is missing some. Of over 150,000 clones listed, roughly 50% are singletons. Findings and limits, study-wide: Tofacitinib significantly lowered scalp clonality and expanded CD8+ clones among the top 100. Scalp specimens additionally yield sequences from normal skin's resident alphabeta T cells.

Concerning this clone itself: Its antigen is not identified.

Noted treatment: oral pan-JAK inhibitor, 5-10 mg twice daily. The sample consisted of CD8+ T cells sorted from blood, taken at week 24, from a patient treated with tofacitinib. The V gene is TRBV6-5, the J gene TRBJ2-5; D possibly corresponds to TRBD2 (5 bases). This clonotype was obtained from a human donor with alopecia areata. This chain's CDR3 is CASGELQETQYF. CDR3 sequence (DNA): TGTGCCAGCGGGGAGCTCCAAGAGACCCAGTACTTC.